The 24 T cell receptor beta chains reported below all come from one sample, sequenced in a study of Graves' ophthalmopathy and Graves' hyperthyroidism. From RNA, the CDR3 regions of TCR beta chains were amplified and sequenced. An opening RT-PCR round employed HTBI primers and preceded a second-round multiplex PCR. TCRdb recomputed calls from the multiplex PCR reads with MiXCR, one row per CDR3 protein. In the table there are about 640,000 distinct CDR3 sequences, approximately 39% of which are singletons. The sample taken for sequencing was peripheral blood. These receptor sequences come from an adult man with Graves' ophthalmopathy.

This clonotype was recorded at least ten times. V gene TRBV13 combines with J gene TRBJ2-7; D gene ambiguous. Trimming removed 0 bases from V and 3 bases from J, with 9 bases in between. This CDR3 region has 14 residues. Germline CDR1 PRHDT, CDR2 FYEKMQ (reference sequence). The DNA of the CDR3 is TGTGCCAGCAGCTTAGGACGTCCGGTCTACGAGCAGTACTTC. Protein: CASSLGRPVYEQYF. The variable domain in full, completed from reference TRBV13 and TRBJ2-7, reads AAGVIQSPRHLIKEKRETATLKCYPIPRHDTVYWYQQGPGQDPQFLISFYEKMQSDKGSIPDRFSAQQFSDYHSELNMSSLELGDSALYFCASSLGRPVYEQYFGPGTRLTVT.

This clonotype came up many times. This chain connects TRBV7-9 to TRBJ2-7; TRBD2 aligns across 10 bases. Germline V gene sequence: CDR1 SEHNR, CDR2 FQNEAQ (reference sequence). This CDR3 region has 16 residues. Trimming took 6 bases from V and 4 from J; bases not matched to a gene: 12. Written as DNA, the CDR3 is TGTGCCAGCAGAAAAACTCAGCGGGGGGGAGGATACGAGCAGTACTTC. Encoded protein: CASRKTQRGGGYEQYF.

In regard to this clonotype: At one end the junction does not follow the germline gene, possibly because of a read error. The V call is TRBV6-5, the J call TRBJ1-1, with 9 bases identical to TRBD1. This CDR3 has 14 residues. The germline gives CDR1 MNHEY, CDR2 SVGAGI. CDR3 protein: CASSQQGANTGAFF. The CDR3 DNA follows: TGTGCCAGCAGTCAACAGGGGGCGAACACTGGAGCTTTCTTT.

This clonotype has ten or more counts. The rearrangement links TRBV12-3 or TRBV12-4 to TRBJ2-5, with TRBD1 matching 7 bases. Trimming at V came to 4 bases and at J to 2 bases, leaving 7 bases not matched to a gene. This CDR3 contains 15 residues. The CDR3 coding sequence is TGTGCCAGCAGTTCCATCACAGGGGAACAAGAGACCCAGTACTTC. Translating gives CASSSITGEQETQYF.

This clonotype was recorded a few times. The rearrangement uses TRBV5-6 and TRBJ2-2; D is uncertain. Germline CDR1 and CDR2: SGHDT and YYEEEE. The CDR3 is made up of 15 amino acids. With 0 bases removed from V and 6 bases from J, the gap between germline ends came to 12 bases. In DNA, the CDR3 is TGTGCCAGCAGCTTGGTCCGGGTCCTACCCGGGGAGCTGTTTTTT. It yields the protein CASSLVRVLPGELFF.

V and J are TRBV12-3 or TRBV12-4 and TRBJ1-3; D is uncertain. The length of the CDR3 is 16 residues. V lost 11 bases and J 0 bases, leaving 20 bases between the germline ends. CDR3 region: CAGTEMDGRSGNTIYF. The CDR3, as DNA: TGTGCCGGTACTGAAATGGACGGCCGCTCTGGAAACACCATATATTTT.

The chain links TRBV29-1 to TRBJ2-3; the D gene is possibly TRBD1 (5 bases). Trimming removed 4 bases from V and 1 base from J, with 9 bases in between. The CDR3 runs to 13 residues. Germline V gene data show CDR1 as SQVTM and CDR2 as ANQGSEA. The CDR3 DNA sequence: TGCAGCGTTGGGCCAGGGCGCACAGATACGCAGTATTTT. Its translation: CSVGPGRTDTQYF.

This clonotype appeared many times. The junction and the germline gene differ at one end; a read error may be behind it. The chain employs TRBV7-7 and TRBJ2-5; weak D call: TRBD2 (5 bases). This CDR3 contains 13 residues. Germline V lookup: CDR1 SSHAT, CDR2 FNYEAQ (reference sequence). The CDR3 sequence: CASSLNSLRAQYF. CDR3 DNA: TGTGCTAGCAGCTTAAACAGTCTGAGGGCCCAGTACTTC.

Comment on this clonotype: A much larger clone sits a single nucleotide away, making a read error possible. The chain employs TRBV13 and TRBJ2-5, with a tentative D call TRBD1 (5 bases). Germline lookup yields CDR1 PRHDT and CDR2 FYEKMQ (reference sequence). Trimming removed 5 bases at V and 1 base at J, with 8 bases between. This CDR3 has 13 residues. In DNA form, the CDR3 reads TGTGCCAGCAGCCACACAGGCCAAGAGACCCAGTACTTC. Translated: CASSHTGQETQYF.

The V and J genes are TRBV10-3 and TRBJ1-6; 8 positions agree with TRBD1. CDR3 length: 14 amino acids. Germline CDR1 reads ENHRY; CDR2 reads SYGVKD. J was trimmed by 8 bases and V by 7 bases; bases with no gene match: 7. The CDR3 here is CAITRDRLDSPLHF. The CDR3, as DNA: TGTGCCATCACTCGGGACAGGTTAGATTCACCCCTCCACTTT.

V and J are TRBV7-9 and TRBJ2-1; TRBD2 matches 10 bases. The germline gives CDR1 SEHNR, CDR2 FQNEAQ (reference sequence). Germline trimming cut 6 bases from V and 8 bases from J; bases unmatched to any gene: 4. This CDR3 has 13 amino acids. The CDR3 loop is CASRPSGSYEQFF. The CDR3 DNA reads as TGTGCCAGCAGGCCTAGCGGGAGCTATGAGCAGTTCTTC.

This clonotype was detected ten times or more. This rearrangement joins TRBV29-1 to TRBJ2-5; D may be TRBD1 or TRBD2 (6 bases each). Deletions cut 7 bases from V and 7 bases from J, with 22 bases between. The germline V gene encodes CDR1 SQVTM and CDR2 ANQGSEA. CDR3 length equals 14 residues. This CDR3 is CSACIGGLRGTQYF. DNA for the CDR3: TGCAGCGCTTGTATTGGGGGGCTCCGGGGGACCCAGTACTTC. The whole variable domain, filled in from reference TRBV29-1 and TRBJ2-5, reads SAVISQKPSRDICQRGTSLTIQCQVDSQVTMMFWYRQQPGQSLTLIATANQGSEATYESGFVIDKFPISRPNLTFSTLTVSNMSPEDSSIYLCSACIGGLRGTQYFGPGTRLLVL.

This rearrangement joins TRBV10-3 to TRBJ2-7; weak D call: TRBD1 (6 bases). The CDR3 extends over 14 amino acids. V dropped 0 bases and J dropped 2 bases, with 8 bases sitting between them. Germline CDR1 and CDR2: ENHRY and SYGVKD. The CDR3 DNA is TGTGCCATCAGTGAGTCGGCAGGGGCCTACGAGCAGTACTTC. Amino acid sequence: CAISESAGAYEQYF.

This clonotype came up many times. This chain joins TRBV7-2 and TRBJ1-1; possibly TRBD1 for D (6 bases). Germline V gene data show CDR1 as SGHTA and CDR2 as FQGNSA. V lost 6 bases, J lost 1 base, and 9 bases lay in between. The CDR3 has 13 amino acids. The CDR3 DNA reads TGTGCCAGCAGTCGCAGGGGGAACACTGAAGCTTTCTTT. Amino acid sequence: CASSRRGNTEAFF.

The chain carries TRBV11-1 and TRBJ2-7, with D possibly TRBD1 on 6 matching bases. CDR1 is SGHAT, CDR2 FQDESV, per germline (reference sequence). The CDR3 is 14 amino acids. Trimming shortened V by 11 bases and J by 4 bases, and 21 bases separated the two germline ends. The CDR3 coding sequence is TGTGCCGCCCGACTGATCAGGGGAGAGTACGAGCAGTACTTC. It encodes CAARLIRGEYEQYF.

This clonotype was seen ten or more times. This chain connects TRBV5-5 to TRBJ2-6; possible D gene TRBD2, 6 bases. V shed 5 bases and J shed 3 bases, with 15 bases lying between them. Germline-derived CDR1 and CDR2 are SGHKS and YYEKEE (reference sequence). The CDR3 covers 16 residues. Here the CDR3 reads CASSSDGGSGANVLTF. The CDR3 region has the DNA TGTGCCAGCAGTTCCGACGGGGGTAGTGGGGCCAACGTCCTGACTTTC.

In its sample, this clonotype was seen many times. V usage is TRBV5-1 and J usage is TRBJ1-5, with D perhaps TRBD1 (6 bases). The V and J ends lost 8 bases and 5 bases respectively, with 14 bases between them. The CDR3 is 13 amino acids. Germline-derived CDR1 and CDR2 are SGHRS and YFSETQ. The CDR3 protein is CARGGQGDQPQHF. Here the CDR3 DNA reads TGCGCCAGGGGGGGGCAGGGAGATCAGCCCCAGCATTTT.

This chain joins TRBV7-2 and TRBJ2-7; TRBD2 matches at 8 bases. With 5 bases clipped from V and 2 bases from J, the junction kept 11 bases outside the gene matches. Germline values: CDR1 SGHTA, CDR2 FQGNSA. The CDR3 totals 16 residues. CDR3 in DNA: TGTGCCAGCAGCCAGACGACCGGACTAGCCACCTACGAGCAGTACTTC. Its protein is CASSQTTGLATYEQYF. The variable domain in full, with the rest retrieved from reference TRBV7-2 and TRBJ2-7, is GAGVSQSPSNKVTEKGKDVELRCDPISGHTALYWYRQSLGQGLEFLIYFQGNSAPDKSGLPSDRFSAERTGGSVSTLTIQRTQQEDSAVYLCASSQTTGLATYEQYFGPGTRLTVT.

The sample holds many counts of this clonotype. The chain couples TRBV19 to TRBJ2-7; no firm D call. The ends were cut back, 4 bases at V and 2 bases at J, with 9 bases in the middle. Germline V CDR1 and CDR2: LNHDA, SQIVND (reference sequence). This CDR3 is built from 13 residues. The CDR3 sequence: CASSTGPAYEQYF. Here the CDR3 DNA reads TGTGCCAGTAGTACCGGGCCCGCCTACGAGCAGTACTTC. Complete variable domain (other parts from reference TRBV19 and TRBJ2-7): DGGITQSPKYLFRKEGQNVTLSCEQNLNHDAMYWYRQDPGQGLRLIYYSQIVNDFQKGDIAEGYSVSREKKESFPLTVTSAQKNPTAFYLCASSTGPAYEQYFGPGTRLTVT.

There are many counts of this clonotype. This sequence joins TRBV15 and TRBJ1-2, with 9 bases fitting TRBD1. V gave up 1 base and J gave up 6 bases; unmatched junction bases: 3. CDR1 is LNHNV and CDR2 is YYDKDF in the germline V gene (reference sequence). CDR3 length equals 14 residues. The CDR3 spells CATSRVNRGHGYTF. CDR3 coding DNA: TGTGCCACCAGCAGAGTTAACAGGGGGCATGGCTACACCTTC.

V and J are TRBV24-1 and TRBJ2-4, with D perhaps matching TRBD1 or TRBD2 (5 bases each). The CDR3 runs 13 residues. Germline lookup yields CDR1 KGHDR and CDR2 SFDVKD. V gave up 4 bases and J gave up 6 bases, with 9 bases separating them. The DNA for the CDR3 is TGTGCCACCAGTGACCCCGGGACAAACATTCAGTACTTC. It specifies CATSDPGTNIQYF.

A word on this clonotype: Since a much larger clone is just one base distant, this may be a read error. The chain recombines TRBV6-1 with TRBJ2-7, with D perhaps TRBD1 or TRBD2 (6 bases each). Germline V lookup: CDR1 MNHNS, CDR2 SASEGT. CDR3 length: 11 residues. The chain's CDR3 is CARRRGYEQYF. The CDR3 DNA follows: TGTGCCCGCAGGAGGGGGTACGAGCAGTACTTC.

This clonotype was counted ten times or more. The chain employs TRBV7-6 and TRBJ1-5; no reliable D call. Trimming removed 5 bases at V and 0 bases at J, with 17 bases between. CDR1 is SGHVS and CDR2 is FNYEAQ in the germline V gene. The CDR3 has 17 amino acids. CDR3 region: CASSLLAGLYSNQPQHF. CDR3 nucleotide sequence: TGTGCCAGCAGCCTACTGGCAGGTCTTTATAGCAATCAGCCCCAGCATTTT. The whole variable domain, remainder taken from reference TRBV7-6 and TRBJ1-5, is GAGVSQSPRYKVTKRGQDVALRCDPISGHVSLYWYRQALGQGPEFLTYFNYEAQQDKSGLPNDRFSAERPEGSISTLTIQRTEQRDSAMYRCASSLLAGLYSNQPQHFGDGTRLSIL.

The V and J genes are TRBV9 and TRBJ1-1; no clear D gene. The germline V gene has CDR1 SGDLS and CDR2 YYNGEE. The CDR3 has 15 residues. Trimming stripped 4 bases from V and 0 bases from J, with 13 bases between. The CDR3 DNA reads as TGTGCCAGCAGCTTGTCCATTGATTTGAACACTGAAGCTTTCTTT. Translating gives CASSLSIDLNTEAFF. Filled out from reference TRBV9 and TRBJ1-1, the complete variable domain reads DSGVTQTPKHLITATGQRVTLRCSPRSGDLSVYWYQQSLDQGLQFLIQYYNGEERAKGNILERFSAQQFPDLHSELNLSSLELGDSALYFCASSLSIDLNTEAFFGQGTRLTVV.